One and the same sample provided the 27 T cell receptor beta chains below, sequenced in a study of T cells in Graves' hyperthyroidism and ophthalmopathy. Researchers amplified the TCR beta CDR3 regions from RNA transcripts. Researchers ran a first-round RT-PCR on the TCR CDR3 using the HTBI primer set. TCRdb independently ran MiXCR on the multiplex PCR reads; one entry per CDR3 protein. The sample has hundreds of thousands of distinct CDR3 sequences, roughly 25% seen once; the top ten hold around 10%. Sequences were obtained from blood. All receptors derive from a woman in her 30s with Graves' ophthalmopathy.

The CDR3 reads CAISESRQIYSNQPQHF. In DNA, the CDR3 is TGTGCCATCAGTGAGTCGAGGCAGATTTATAGCAATCAGCCCCAGCATTTT. The gene calls are TRBV10-3 and TRBJ1-5, with D uncertain. From germline, CDR1 is ENHRY and CDR2 SYGVKD. The CDR3 is made up of 17 amino acids. Trimming left V 0 bases short and J 0 bases short, with 12 bases between.

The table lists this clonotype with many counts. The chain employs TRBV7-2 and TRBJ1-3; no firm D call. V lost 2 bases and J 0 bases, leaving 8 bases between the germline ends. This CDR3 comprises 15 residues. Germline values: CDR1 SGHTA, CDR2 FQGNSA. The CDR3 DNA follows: TGTGCCAGCAGCTTAAATACTGTCTCTGGAAACACCATATATTTT. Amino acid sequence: CASSLNTVSGNTIYF.

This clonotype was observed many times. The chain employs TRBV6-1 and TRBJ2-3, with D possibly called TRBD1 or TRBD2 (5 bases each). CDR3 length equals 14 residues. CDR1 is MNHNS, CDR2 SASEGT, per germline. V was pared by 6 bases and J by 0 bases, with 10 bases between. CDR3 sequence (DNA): TGTGCCAGCAGCCCGGGACCTAGCACAGATACGCAGTATTTT. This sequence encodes CASSPGPSTDTQYF.

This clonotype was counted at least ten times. CDR3 residues: CASSPTNKGFYEQYF. CDR3 DNA sequence: TGTGCCAGCAGCCCAACAAACAAGGGCTTTTACGAGCAGTACTTC. The rearrangement uses TRBV12-3 or TRBV12-4 and TRBJ2-7; D gene uncertain. This CDR3 is built from 15 residues. V was trimmed by 6 bases and J by 4 bases, leaving 19 bases between them.

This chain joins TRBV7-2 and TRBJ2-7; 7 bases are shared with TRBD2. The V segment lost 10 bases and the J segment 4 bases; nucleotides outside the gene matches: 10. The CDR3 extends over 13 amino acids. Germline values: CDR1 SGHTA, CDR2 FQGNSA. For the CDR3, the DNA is TGTGCCATCAAAACTAGCGAGGGGTACGAGCAGTACTTC. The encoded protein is CAIKTSEGYEQYF.

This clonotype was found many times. CDR3 in amino acids: CASSLKYQETQYF. Written as DNA, the CDR3 is TGTGCCAGCAGCTTGAAGTACCAAGAGACCCAGTACTTC. The chain combines TRBV7-2 with TRBJ2-5; D gene uncertain. CDR3 length equals 13 residues. V shed 3 bases and J shed 0 bases, with 5 bases lying between them. CDR1 is SGHTA, CDR2 FQGNSA, per germline.

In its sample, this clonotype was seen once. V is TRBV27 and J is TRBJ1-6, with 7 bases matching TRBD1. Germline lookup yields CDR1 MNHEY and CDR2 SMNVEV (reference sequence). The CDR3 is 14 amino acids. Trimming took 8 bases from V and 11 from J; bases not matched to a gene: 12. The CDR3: CASGETGTRTPLHF. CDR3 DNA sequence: TGTGCCAGCGGGGAGACAGGGACGAGGACACCCCTCCACTTT.

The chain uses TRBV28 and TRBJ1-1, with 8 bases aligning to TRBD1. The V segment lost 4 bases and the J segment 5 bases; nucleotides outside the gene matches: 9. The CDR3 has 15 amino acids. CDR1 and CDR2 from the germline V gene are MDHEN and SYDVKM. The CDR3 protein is CASSSPGQGLTEAFF. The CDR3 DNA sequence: TGTGCCAGCAGTTCCCCCGGACAGGGCCTTACTGAAGCTTTCTTT.

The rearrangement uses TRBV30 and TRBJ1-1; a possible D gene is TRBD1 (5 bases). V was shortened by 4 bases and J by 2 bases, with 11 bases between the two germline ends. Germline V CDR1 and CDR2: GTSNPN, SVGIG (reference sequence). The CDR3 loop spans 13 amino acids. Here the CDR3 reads CAWKGRLNTEAFF. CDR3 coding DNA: TGTGCCTGGAAGGGACGGTTAAACACTGAAGCTTTCTTT.

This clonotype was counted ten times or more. The CDR3 loop reads CASSDLGRNQPQHF. CDR3 DNA: TGTGCCAGCAGTGATTTGGGGCGCAATCAGCCCCAGCATTTT. The chain combines TRBV2 with TRBJ1-5; the D gene is possibly TRBD1 (5 bases). CDR1 is SNHLY and CDR2 is FYNNEI in the germline V gene. This CDR3 region has 14 residues. The germline V and J ends were trimmed by 3 bases and 2 bases, with 8 bases remaining between them.

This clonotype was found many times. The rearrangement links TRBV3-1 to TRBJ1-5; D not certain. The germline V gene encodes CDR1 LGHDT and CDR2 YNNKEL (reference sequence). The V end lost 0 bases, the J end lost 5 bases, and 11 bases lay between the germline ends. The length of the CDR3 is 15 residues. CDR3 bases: TGTGCCAGCAGCCAAGATCCCAGACTGGATCAGCCCCAGCATTTT. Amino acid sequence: CASSQDPRLDQPQHF.

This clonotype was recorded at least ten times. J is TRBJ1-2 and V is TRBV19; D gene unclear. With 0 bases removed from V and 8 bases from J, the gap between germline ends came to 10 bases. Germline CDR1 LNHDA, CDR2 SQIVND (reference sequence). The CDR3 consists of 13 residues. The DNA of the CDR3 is TGTGCCAGTAGTATAGATTCCAGGTACGGCTACACCTTC. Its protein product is CASSIDSRYGYTF.

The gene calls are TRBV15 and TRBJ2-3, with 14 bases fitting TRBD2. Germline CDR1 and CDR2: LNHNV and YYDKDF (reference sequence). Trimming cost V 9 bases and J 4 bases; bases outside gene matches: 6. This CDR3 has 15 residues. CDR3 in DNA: TGTGCCACTACCCCGGGACTAGCGGGGGCAGATACGCAGTATTTT. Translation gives CATTPGLAGADTQYF.

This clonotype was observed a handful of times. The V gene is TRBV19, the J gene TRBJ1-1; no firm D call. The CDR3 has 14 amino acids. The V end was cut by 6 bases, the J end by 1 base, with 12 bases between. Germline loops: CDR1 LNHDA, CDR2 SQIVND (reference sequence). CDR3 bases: TGTGCCAGTAGATTCCGGGCCGCGAACACTGAAGCTTTCTTT. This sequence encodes CASRFRAANTEAFF. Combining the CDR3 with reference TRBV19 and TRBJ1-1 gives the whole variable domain DGGITQSPKYLFRKEGQNVTLSCEQNLNHDAMYWYRQDPGQGLRLIYYSQIVNDFQKGDIAEGYSVSREKKESFPLTVTSAQKNPTAFYLCASRFRAANTEAFFGQGTRLTVV.

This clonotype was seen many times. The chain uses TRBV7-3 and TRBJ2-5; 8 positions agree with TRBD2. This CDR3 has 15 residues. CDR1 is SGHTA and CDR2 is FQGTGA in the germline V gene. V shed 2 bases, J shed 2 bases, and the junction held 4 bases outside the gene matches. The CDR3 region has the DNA TGTGCCAGCAGCTTATACGGGGGGGAGCAAGAGACCCAGTACTTC. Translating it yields CASSLYGGEQETQYF.

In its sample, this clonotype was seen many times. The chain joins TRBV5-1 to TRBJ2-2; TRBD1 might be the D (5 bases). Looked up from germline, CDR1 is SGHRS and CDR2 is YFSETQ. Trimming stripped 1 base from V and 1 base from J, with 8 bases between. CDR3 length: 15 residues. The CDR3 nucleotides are TGCGCCAGCAGCTTGTTCGGACAGAACACCGGGGAGCTGTTTTTT. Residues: CASSLFGQNTGELFF.

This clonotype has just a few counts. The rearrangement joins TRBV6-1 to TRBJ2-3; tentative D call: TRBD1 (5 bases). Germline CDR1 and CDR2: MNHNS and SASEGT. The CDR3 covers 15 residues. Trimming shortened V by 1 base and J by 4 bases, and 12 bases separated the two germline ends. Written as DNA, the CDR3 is TGTGCCAGCAGTGAAGAAATTGGCAGGGCAGATACGCAGTATTTT. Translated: CASSEEIGRADTQYF.

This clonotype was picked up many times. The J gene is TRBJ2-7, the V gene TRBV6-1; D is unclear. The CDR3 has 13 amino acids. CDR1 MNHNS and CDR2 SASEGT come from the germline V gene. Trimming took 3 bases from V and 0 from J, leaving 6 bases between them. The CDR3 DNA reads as TGTGCCAGCAGTGACAGGAACTCCTACGAGCAGTACTTC. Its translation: CASSDRNSYEQYF.

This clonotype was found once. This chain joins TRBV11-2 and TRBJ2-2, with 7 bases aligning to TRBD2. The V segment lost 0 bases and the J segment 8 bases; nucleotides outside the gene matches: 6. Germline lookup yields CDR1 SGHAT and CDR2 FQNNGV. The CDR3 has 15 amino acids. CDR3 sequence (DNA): TGTGCCAGCAGCTTAGACAGCGGGGCCAGGGGGGAGCTGTTTTTT. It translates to CASSLDSGARGELFF.

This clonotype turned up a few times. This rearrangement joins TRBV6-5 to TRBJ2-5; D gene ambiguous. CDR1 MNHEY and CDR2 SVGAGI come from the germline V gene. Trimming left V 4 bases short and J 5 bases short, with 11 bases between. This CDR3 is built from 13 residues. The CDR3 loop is CASSSYAMETQYF. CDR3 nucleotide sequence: TGTGCCAGCAGTTCTTACGCGATGGAGACCCAGTACTTC.

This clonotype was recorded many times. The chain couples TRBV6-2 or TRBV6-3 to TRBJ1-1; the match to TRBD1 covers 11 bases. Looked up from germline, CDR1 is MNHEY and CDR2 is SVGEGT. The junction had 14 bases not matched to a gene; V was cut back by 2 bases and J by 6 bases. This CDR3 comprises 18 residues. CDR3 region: CASSYTESGQGAGAEAFF. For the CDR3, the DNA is TGTGCCAGCAGTTACACCGAGTCCGGACAGGGGGCTGGTGCTGAAGCTTTCTTT.

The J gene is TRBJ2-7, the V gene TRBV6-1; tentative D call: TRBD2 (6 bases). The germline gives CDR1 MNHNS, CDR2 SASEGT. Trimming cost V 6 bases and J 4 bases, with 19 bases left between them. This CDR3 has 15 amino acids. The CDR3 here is CASRAPSAEGYEQYF. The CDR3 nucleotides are TGTGCCAGCAGGGCCCCTTCGGCGGAGGGGTACGAGCAGTACTTC.

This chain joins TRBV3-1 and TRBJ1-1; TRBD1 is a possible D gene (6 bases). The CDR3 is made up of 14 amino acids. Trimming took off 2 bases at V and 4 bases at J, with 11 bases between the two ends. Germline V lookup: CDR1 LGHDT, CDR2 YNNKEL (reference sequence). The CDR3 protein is CASSQRGAVTEAFF. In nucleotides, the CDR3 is TGTGCCAGCAGCCAACGGGGGGCAGTCACTGAAGCTTTCTTT.

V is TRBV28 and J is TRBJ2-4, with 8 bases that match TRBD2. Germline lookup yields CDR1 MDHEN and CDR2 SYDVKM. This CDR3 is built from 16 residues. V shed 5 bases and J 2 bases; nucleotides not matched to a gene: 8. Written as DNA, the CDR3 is TGTGCCAGCAGTCCACGGGGGGGGATATCCAAAAACATTCAGTACTTC. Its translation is CASSPRGGISKNIQYF.

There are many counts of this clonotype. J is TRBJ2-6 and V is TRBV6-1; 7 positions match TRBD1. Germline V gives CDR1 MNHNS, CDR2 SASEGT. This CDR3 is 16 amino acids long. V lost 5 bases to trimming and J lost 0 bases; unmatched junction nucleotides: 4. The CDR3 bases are TGTGCCAGCAGTCCGGGACAGTCCTCTGGGGCCAACGTCCTGACTTTC. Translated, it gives CASSPGQSSGANVLTF.

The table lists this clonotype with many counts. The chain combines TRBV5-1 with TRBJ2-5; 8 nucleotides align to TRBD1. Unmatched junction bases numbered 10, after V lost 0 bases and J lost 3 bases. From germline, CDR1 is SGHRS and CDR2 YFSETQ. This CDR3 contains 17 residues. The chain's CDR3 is CASSLASLTGEKETQYF. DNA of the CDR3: TGCGCCAGCAGCTTGGCCTCTCTGACAGGGGAGAAAGAGACCCAGTACTTC.

The CDR3 coding sequence is TGTGCCAGCAGACCCACAGGGGGCGATTATAGCAATCAGCCCCAGCATTTT. Translated: CASRPTGGDYSNQPQHF. This chain joins TRBV28 and TRBJ1-5; 9 bases agree with TRBD1. V trimming: 6 bases; J trimming: 0 bases; junction bases outside the gene matches: 9. Germline lookup yields CDR1 MDHEN and CDR2 SYDVKM. CDR3 length: 17 amino acids.